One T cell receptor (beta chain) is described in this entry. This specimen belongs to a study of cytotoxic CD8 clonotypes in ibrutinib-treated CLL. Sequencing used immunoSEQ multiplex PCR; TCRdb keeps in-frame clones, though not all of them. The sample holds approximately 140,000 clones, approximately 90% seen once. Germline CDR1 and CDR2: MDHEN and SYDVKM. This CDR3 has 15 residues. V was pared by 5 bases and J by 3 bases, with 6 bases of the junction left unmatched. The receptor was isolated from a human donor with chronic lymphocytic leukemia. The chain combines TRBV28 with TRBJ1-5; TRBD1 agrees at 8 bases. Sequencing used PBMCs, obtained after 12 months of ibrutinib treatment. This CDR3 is CASSVGQGFNQPQHF. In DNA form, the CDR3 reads TGTGCCAGCAGTGTTGGACAGGGCTTCAATCAGCCCCAGCATTTT.